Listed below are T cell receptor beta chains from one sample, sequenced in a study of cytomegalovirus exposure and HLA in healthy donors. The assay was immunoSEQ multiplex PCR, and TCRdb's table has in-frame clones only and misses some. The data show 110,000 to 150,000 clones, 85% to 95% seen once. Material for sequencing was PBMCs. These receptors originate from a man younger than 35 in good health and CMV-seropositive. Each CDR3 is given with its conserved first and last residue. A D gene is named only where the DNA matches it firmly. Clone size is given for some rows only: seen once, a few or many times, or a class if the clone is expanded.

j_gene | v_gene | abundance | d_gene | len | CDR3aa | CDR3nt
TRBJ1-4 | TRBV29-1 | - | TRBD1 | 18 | CSVDTGTGGPSGLEKLFF | TGCAGCGTCGATACCGGGACAGGGGGACCTAGTGGGCTTGAAAAACTGTTTTTT
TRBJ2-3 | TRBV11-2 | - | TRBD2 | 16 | CASSLVAGGWTDTQYF | TGTGCCAGCAGCTTAGTGGCGGGGGGATGGACAGATACGCAGTATTTT
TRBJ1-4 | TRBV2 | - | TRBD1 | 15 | CASSRGDRGREKLFF | TGTGCCAGCAGTCGAGGGGACAGGGGGCGGGAAAAACTGTTTTTT
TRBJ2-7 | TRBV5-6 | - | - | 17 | CASSLQGWMGAGYEQYF | TGTGCCAGCAGCTTGCAGGGGTGGATGGGGGCTGGATACGAGCAGTACTTC
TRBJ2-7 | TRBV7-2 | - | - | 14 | CASSLFASGLEQYF | TGTGCCAGCAGCCTTTTCGCGAGCGGCTTGGAGCAGTACTTC
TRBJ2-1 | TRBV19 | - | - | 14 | CASRPAGSLAEQFF | TGTGCCAGTAGGCCTGCGGGATCGCTGGCTGAGCAGTTCTTC
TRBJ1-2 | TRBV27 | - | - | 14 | CASSLLRQPYGYTF | TGTGCCAGCAGTTTATTGAGACAACCCTATGGCTACACCTTC
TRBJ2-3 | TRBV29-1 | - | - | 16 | CSVAGTSQSSTDTQYF | TGCAGCGTTGCAGGTACCTCCCAATCTAGCACAGATACGCAGTATTTT
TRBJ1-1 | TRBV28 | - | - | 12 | CASSSGRNEAFF | TGTGCCAGCAGTTCGGGGAGGAATGAAGCTTTCTTT
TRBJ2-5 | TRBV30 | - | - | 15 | CAWSVRGLYQETQYF | TGTGCCTGGAGTGTAAGGGGATTGTACCAAGAGACCCAGTACTTC
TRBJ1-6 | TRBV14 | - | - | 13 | CASSQAGSSPLHF | TGTGCCAGCAGCCAGGCAGGTTCGTCACCCCTCCACTTT
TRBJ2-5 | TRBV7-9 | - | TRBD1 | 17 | CASSSRLRGQGQETQYF | TGTGCCAGCAGCTCCCGGCTTCGAGGACAGGGGCAAGAGACCCAGTACTTC
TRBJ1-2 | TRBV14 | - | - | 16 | CASSQDRGTRVYGYTF | TGTGCCAGCAGCCAAGACCGAGGCACTCGCGTCTATGGCTACACCTTC
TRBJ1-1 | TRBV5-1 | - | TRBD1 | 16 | CASSLSPGGANTEAFF | TGCGCCAGCAGCTTGTCCCCAGGGGGCGCGAACACTGAAGCTTTCTTT
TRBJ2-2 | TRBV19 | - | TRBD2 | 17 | CASSLASGIGFTGELFF | TGTGCCAGTAGTTTGGCTAGCGGGATAGGGTTCACCGGGGAGCTGTTTTTT
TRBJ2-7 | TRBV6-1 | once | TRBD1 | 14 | CASRPGTDPYEQYF | TGTGCCAGCAGACCCGGGACAGACCCCTACGAGCAGTACTTC
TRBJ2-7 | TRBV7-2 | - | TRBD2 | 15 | CASSLGRRGGWEQYF | TGTGCCAGCAGCTTAGGAAGGCGGGGGGGTTGGGAGCAGTACTTC
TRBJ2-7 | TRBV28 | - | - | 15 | CASSSPGTLSYEQYF | TGTGCCAGCAGTTCCCCAGGGACTCTCTCCTACGAGCAGTACTTC
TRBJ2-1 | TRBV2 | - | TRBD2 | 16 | CASSESGGNSYNEQFF | TGTGCCAGCAGTGAATCGGGGGGGAACTCCTACAATGAGCAGTTCTTC
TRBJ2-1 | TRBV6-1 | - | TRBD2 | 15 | CASSELAGSYNEQFF | TGTGCCAGCAGTGAACTAGCGGGCTCCTACAATGAGCAGTTCTTC
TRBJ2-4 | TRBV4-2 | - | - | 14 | CASTSVGRGNIQYF | TGTGCCAGCACCTCAGTGGGGAGAGGGAACATTCAGTACTTC
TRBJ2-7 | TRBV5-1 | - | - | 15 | CASSATGEGAYEQYF | TGCGCCAGCAGCGCGACAGGTGAGGGAGCTTACGAGCAGTACTTC
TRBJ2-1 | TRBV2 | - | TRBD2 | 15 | CASREREGGYNEQFF | TGTGCCAGCAGGGAACGGGAGGGAGGCTACAATGAGCAGTTCTTC
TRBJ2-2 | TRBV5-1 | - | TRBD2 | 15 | CASSLTSGVGGELFF | TGCGCCAGCAGCTTGACTAGCGGGGTCGGCGGGGAGCTGTTTTTT
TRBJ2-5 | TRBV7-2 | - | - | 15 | CASSLAYSGLTTQYF | TGTGCCAGCAGCTTAGCGTACTCGGGACTTACGACCCAGTACTTC
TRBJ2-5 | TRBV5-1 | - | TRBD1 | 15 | CASSLHRGPRETQYF | TGCGCCAGCAGCCTCCACAGGGGCCCCCGGGAGACCCAGTACTTC
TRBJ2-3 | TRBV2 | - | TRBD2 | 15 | CASPRGTSGSDTQYF | TGTGCCAGCCCAAGAGGAACTAGCGGGAGTGATACGCAGTATTTT
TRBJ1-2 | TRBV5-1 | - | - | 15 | CASSLDTGGVYGYTF | TGCGCCAGCAGCTTGGATACGGGGGGCGTCTATGGCTACACCTTC
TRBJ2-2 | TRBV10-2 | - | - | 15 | CASSDRVDGTGELFF | TGCGCCAGCAGTGACAGGGTGGATGGCACCGGGGAGCTGTTTTTT
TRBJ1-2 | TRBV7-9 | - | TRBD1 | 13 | CASDRQGGYGYTF | TGTGCCAGTGACCGTCAGGGGGGCTATGGCTACACCTTC
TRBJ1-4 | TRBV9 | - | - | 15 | CASSVREGFNEKLFF | TGTGCCAGCAGCGTACGGGAAGGGTTTAATGAAAAACTGTTTTTT
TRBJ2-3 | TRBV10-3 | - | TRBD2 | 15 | CAISEFAGGADTQYF | TGTGCCATCAGTGAGTTCGCGGGGGGGGCAGATACGCAGTATTTT
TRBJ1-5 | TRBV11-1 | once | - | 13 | CASSLDSYQPQHF | TGTGCCAGCAGCTTAGACAGTTATCAGCCCCAGCATTTT
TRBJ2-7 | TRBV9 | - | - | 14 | CASSVGQSDYEQYF | TGTGCCAGCAGCGTCGGACAGAGCGACTACGAGCAGTACTTC
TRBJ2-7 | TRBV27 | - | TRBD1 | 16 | CASSSQRQGKNYEQYF | TGTGCCAGCAGTTCCCAAAGACAGGGGAAGAACTACGAGCAGTACTTC
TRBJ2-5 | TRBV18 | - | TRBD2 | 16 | CASSPLAGGVRETQYF | TGTGCCAGCTCACCCCTAGCGGGAGGGGTCCGGGAGACCCAGTACTTC
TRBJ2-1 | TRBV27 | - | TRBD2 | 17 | CASRSLGASGLYNEQFF | TGTGCCAGCAGGAGCCTCGGCGCTAGCGGGCTCTACAATGAGCAGTTCTTC
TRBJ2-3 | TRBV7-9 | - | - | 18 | CASSSLNERGTGTDTQYF | TGTGCCAGCAGCTCACTCAACGAGCGGGGCACAGGGACAGATACGCAGTATTTT
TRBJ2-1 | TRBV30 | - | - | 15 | CAWSAIGTLLPEQFF | TGTGCCTGGAGTGCCATCGGGACTTTGCTACCTGAGCAGTTCTTC
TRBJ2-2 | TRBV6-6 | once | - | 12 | CATHGFTGELFF | TGTGCCACACACGGGTTCACCGGGGAGCTGTTTTTT
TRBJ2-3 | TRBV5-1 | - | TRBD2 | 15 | CASGVETSVTDTQYF | TGCGCCAGCGGAGTGGAGACTAGCGTCACAGATACGCAGTATTTT
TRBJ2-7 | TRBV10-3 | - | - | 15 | CAISESTAGGYEQYF | TGTGCCATCAGTGAGTCGACGGCAGGAGGCTACGAGCAGTACTTC
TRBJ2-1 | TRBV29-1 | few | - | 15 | CSVEKVLVYHNEQFF | TGCAGCGTTGAAAAGGTGCTAGTTTACCACAATGAGCAGTTCTTC
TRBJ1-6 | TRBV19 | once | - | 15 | CASSISWRIGSPLHF | TGTGCCAGTAGTATATCCTGGAGAATAGGATCACCCCTCCACTTT
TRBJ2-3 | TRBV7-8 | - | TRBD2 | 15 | CASSLLAGGTDTQYF | TGTGCCAGCAGCTTACTAGCGGGAGGCACAGATACGCAGTATTTT
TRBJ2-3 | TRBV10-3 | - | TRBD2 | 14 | CAPSCGRGTDTQYF | TGTGCCCCCAGCTGCGGGAGGGGCACAGATACGCAGTATTTT
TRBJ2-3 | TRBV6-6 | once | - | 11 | CASGAEDTQYF | TGTGCCAGCGGGGCGGAAGATACGCAGTATTTT
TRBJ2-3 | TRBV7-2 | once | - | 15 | CASSQAGESTDTQYF | TGTGCCAGCAGTCAAGCAGGGGAGTCCACAGATACGCAGTATTTT
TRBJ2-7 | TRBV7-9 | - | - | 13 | CASSSTGSYEQYF | TGTGCCAGCAGTTCGACGGGCTCCTACGAGCAGTACTTC